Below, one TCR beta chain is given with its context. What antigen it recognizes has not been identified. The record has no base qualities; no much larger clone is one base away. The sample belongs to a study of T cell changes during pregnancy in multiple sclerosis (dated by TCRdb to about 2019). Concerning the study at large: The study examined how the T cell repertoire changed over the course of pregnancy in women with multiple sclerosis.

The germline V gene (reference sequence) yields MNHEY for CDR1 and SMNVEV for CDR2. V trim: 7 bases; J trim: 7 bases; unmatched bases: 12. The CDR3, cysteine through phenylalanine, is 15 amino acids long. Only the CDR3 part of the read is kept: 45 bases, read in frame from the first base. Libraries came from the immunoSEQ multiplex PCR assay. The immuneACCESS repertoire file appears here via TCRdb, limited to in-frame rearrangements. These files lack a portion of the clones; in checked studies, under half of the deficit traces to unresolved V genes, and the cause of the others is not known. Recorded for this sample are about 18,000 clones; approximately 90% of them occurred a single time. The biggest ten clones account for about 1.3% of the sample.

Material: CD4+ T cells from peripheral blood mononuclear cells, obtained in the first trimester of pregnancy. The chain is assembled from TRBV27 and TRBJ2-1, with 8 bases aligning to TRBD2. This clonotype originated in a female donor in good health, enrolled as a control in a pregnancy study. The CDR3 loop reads CASKNPPGGHNEQFF. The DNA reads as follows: TGTGCCAGCAAAAATCCCCCGGGAGGGCATAATGAGCAGTTCTTC.